One sample yielded the 24 T cell receptor beta chains listed below, sequenced in a study of T cell responses to AZD1222 COVID-19 vaccine. TCRdb's table, derived via immunoSEQ multiplex PCR, lists solely in-frame clones and lacks some. The repertoire consists of 150,000 to 190,000 clones, with 90% to 95% occurring once and the leading ten covering roughly 1.6%. The starting material was peripheral blood, obtained 28 days after the second AZD1222 dose. Receptors were obtained from an adult who received the AZD1222 COVID-19 vaccine.

The CDR3 DNA reads TGTGCCAGTGGAGAAGGGGAGCTGTTTTTT. It specifies CASGEGELFF. The chain couples TRBV2 to TRBJ2-2; D remains ambiguous. Germline-derived CDR1 and CDR2 are SNHLY and FYNNEI. V was cut by 9 bases and J by 8 bases, with 7 bases left in between. This CDR3 has 10 amino acids.

The chain has TRBV4-1 and TRBJ2-3; D may match TRBD1 or TRBD2 (5 bases each). The germline CDR1 and CDR2 sequences are MGHRA and YSYEKL. V was pared by 6 bases and J by 2 bases, with 9 bases between. This CDR3 has 13 residues. The CDR3 is CASSRGDTDTQYF. Written as DNA, the CDR3 is TGCGCCAGCAGTAGAGGGGACACAGATACGCAGTATTTT.

The chain is built from TRBV27 and TRBJ1-6, with 7 positions matching TRBD1. Germline CDR1 MNHEY, CDR2 SMNVEV (reference sequence). The CDR3 consists of 15 residues. Trimming cost V 5 bases and J 7 bases; bases outside gene matches: 8. CDR3 in DNA: TGTGCCAGCAGTAGGTCGGGACAGCTAAATTCACCCCTCCACTTT. Its translation: CASSRSGQLNSPLHF.

In its sample, this clone was seen a few times. CDR3 coding DNA: TGTGCCAGCAGCCAAGATTCCCCAAGAAGAAATGAAAAACTGTTTTTT. This codes for CASSQDSPRRNEKLFF. The rearrangement uses TRBV3-1 (or the pseudogene TRBV3-2) and TRBJ1-4; D is uncertain. The CDR3 totals 16 residues. V lost 0 bases to trimming and J lost 5 bases, with 13 bases between them. Germline lookup yields CDR1 LGHDT and CDR2 YNNKEL (reference sequence).

The chain employs TRBV13 and TRBJ2-1; 7 bases are shared with TRBD2. The J segment lost 7 bases and the V segment lost 6 bases, leaving 12 bases of the junction unmatched. Germline V gene lookup returns CDR1 PRHDT and CDR2 FYEKMQ (reference sequence). The CDR3 consists of 15 residues. The CDR3 loop is CASRGWLAGVNEQFF. Here the CDR3 DNA reads TGTGCCAGCAGAGGTTGGTTGGCGGGAGTTAATGAGCAGTTCTTC.

The chain couples TRBV19 to TRBJ1-2, with TRBD1 matching over 10 bases. V was pared by 7 bases and J by 3 bases, with 5 bases of the junction left unmatched. Looked up from germline, CDR1 is LNHDA and CDR2 is SQIVND (reference sequence). The CDR3 length is 14 residues. The CDR3 spells CASTDRGRHYGYTF. CDR3 in DNA: TGTGCCAGTACCGACAGGGGGCGCCACTATGGCTACACCTTC. Together with reference TRBV19 and TRBJ1-2, the CDR3 gives the full variable domain: DGGITQSPKYLFRKEGQNVTLSCEQNLNHDAMYWYRQDPGQGLRLIYYSQIVNDFQKGDIAEGYSVSREKKESFPLTVTSAQKNPTAFYLCASTDRGRHYGYTFGSGTRLTVV.

The chain joins TRBV28 to TRBJ2-5, with 9 bases matching TRBD1. V was clipped by 0 bases and J by 4 bases; unmatched bases: 3. This CDR3 comprises 15 residues. Looked up from germline, CDR1 is MDHEN and CDR2 is SYDVKM. CDR3 sequence: CASSLWDRGGETQYF. The DNA for the CDR3 is TGTGCCAGCAGTTTATGGGACAGGGGCGGAGAGACCCAGTACTTC.

The chain couples TRBV11-2 to TRBJ2-4; 12 bases line up with TRBD2. J gave up 6 bases and V 5 bases, and 2 bases lay outside the gene matches. CDR3 size: 14 residues. CDR1 is SGHAT and CDR2 is FQNNGV in the germline V gene. The DNA for the CDR3 is TGTGCCAGCAGCCCACTAGCGGGGGGAAACATTCAGTACTTC. Translation: CASSPLAGGNIQYF.

V usage is TRBV24-1 and J usage is TRBJ2-1; D is undetermined. Trimming stripped 1 base from V and 5 bases from J, with 11 bases between. Germline V gene lookup returns CDR1 KGHDR and CDR2 SFDVKD. The CDR3 has 15 residues. The CDR3 nucleotides are TGTGCCACCAGTGATTTTGAAGGGCGGCACAATGAGCAGTTCTTC. The encoded protein is CATSDFEGRHNEQFF.

The chain has TRBV27 and TRBJ1-3; TRBD1 matches 8 bases. There are 15 residues in the CDR3. The trim removed 2 bases at V and 3 bases at J, leaving 3 bases unmatched. In germline, CDR1 is MNHEY, CDR2 SMNVEV (reference sequence). Written as DNA, the CDR3 is TGTGCCAGCAGTTTACAGGGGGCTTATGGAAACACCATATATTTT. Protein sequence: CASSLQGAYGNTIYF.

This rearrangement joins TRBV9 to TRBJ1-1; 7 nucleotides line up with TRBD1. This CDR3 is built from 16 residues. The trim removed 4 bases at V and 0 bases at J, leaving 9 bases unmatched. Germline V gives CDR1 SGDLS, CDR2 YYNGEE. The CDR3 sequence is CASSFRQGAMNTEAFF. The CDR3, as DNA: TGTGCCAGCAGCTTCAGACAGGGCGCTATGAACACTGAAGCTTTCTTT. Looking up the rest from reference TRBV9 and TRBJ1-1 gives the full variable domain: DSGVTQTPKHLITATGQRVTLRCSPRSGDLSVYWYQQSLDQGLQFLIQYYNGEERAKGNILERFSAQQFPDLHSELNLSSLELGDSALYFCASSFRQGAMNTEAFFGQGTRLTVV.

This chain uses TRBV5-1 with TRBJ1-2; D is perhaps TRBD1 (6 bases). Trimming took off 6 bases at V and 3 bases at J, with 9 bases between the two ends. Germline V lookup: CDR1 SGHRS, CDR2 YFSETQ. The CDR3 extends over 12 amino acids. For the CDR3, the DNA is TGCGCCAGCAAGTCAGGGGACTATGGCTACACCTTC. It translates to CASKSGDYGYTF.

The chain links TRBV4-1 to TRBJ1-5; TRBD1 matches 8 bases. This CDR3 has 15 amino acids. Germline V gene lookup returns CDR1 MGHRA and CDR2 YSYEKL. The trim removed 0 bases at V and 7 bases at J, leaving 5 bases unmatched. The DNA of the CDR3 is TGCGCCAGCAGCCAAGACAGGGGGCACGGGCAGCCCCAGCATTTT. Translating gives CASSQDRGHGQPQHF.

This chain joins TRBV5-8 and TRBJ2-7; 9 positions agree with TRBD1. From germline, CDR1 is SGHTS and CDR2 YDEGEE. The ends lost 3 bases at V and 4 bases at J; junction bases unmatched: 2. CDR3 length equals 13 residues. In DNA, the CDR3 is TGTGCCAGCAGCTGGGGGACAGGGTACGAGCAGTACTTC. Protein sequence: CASSWGTGYEQYF.

V is TRBV28 and J is TRBJ2-1; weak D call: TRBD1 (5 bases). V lost 6 bases and J lost 2, with 14 bases in between. The V gene's germline CDR1 is MDHEN and CDR2 SYDVKM. The CDR3 runs 15 residues. Here the CDR3 DNA reads TGTGCCAGCAGCACCTGGGGCGGCGCCTACAATGAGCAGTTCTTC. Its protein is CASSTWGGAYNEQFF.

The chain links TRBV5-1 to TRBJ2-7, with a tentative D call TRBD2 (6 bases). The CDR3 covers 14 residues. Trimming stripped 7 bases from V and 2 bases from J, with 16 bases between. The germline V gene has CDR1 SGHRS and CDR2 YFSETQ. DNA of the CDR3: TGCGCCAGCGGAGGGTCAGGATACCCCTACGAGCAGTACTTC. It codes for CASGGSGYPYEQYF.

The chain recombines TRBV7-2 with TRBJ2-2; 9 bases are a match to TRBD2. The CDR3 spans 17 residues. Germline loops: CDR1 SGHTA, CDR2 FQGNSA. With 3 bases clipped from V and 6 bases from J, the junction kept 11 bases outside the gene matches. In DNA, the CDR3 is TGTGCCAGCAGCTTGAGCCCTCTAGCGGGGCGGGCCGGGGAGCTGTTTTTT. It translates to CASSLSPLAGRAGELFF.

V usage is TRBV9 and J usage is TRBJ1-1, with 8 bases identical to TRBD1. J was trimmed by 4 bases and V by 3 bases; bases with no gene match: 8. Germline lookup yields CDR1 SGDLS and CDR2 YYNGEE. The CDR3 length is 15 residues. The CDR3: CASSADGTGLTEAFF. The CDR3 DNA reads as TGTGCCAGCAGCGCAGACGGGACAGGACTCACTGAAGCTTTCTTT.

The V and J genes are TRBV30 and TRBJ1-6, with D possibly matching TRBD1 (6 bases). Deletions cut 2 bases from V and 7 bases from J, with 15 bases between. The germline gives CDR1 GTSNPN, CDR2 SVGIG (reference sequence). The CDR3 is made up of 15 amino acids. The CDR3 DNA reads as TGTGCCTGGAGTAGGCAGGGGATTGGGAATTCACCCCTCCACTTT. This codes for CAWSRQGIGNSPLHF.

This clone appeared a single time. CDR3 loop: CASSVEAGAPRGYEQYF. The CDR3 DNA follows: TGTGCCAGCTCCGTGGAGGCCGGAGCTCCTCGTGGTTACGAGCAGTACTTC. The gene calls are TRBV28 and TRBJ2-7; the D gene is possibly TRBD2 (5 bases). The V gene lost 8 bases and the J gene lost 4 bases, with 27 bases spanning the gap. CDR1 and CDR2 (germline): MDHEN, SYDVKM. There are 17 residues in the CDR3. Combining the CDR3 with reference TRBV28 and TRBJ2-7 gives the whole variable domain DVKVTQSSRYLVKRTGEKVFLECVQDMDHENMFWYRQDPGLGLRLIYFSYDVKMKEKGDIPEGYSVSREKKERFSLILESASTNQTSMYLCASSVEAGAPRGYEQYFGPGTRLTVT.

The rearrangement links TRBV28 to TRBJ1-3; perhaps TRBD1 as D (6 bases). The CDR3 consists of 15 residues. V lost 5 bases and J lost 3, with 14 bases in between. CDR1 and CDR2 (germline): MDHEN, SYDVKM. CDR3 in amino acids: CASSRDRGGGNTIYF. The CDR3 DNA follows: TGTGCCAGCAGTCGGGATCGAGGGGGTGGAAACACCATATATTTT. Drawing the rest from reference TRBV28 and TRBJ1-3, the complete variable domain is DVKVTQSSRYLVKRTGEKVFLECVQDMDHENMFWYRQDPGLGLRLIYFSYDVKMKEKGDIPEGYSVSREKKERFSLILESASTNQTSMYLCASSRDRGGGNTIYFGEGSWLTVV.

The chain couples TRBV4-1 to TRBJ2-1; 9 bases match TRBD1. The ends lost 1 base at V and 11 bases at J; junction bases unmatched: 12. The CDR3 extends over 16 amino acids. The germline gives CDR1 MGHRA, CDR2 YSYEKL. CDR3 DNA: TGCGCCAGCAGCCAAGGATCCTTCGGGACAGGGAAGAAGCAGTTCTTC. Its protein product is CASSQGSFGTGKKQFF.

V is TRBV28 and J is TRBJ1-2; tentative D call: TRBD1 (6 bases). Germline CDR1 is MDHEN and CDR2 is SYDVKM. The V end lost 4 bases, the J end lost 5 bases, and 17 bases lay between the germline ends. CDR3 size: 15 residues. The CDR3 reads CASSSPYGQRYGYTF. Here the CDR3 DNA reads TGTGCCAGCAGTTCCCCCTATGGACAGAGATATGGCTACACCTTC.

The V call is TRBV4-1, the J call TRBJ1-6, with 7 bases aligning to TRBD1. The CDR3 runs to 14 residues. V was clipped by 1 base and J by 9 bases; unmatched bases: 3. CDR1 is MGHRA, CDR2 YSYEKL, per germline. CDR3 sequence: CASSQVTGFSPLHF. CDR3 sequence (DNA): TGCGCCAGCAGCCAAGTGACAGGGTTTTCACCCCTCCACTTT.